The 21 T cell receptor beta chains below come from one sample, sequenced in a study of shared clonotypes between healthy human individuals. The repertoire was sequenced with immunoSEQ multiplex PCR; TCRdb's copy has only in-frame clones and lacks some. This table holds some 1.4 million clones, approximately 97% found once. The sample was naive CD4+ T cells sorted from blood. As for subset: CD45RA+ positively selected. These receptor sequences come from a man younger than 40 in good health.

This chain joins TRBV27 and TRBJ2-1; TRBD2 matches at 7 bases. V shed 7 bases, J shed 9 bases, and the junction held 15 bases outside the gene matches. Germline-derived CDR1 and CDR2 are MNHEY and SMNVEV (reference sequence). The CDR3 spans 15 residues. The CDR3 nucleotides read TGTGCCAGCATCAACTTTCGAGTGGGGAGGGGTGAGCAGTTCTTC. The encoded protein is CASINFRVGRGEQFF.

The chain employs TRBV2 and TRBJ2-7, with 11 bases lining up with TRBD2. V shed 2 bases, J shed 6 bases, and the junction held 3 bases outside the gene matches. CDR3 length equals 14 residues. Germline values: CDR1 SNHLY, CDR2 FYNNEI. The CDR3 spells CASSERLAGFEQYF. The CDR3 region has the DNA TGTGCCAGCAGTGAACGACTAGCGGGATTCGAGCAGTACTTC. Together with reference TRBV2 and TRBJ2-7, the CDR3 gives the full variable domain: EPEVTQTPSHQVTQMGQEVILRCVPISNHLYFYWYRQILGQKVEFLVSFYNNEISEKSEIFDDQFSVERPDGSNFTLKIRSTKLEDSAMYFCASSERLAGFEQYFGPGTRLTVT.

The V gene is TRBV4-2, the J gene TRBJ2-4, with 9 bases matching TRBD2. V was clipped by 1 base and J by 0 bases; unmatched bases: 10. This CDR3 is 19 amino acids long. CDR1 and CDR2 (germline): LGHNA, YNFKEQ. The CDR3: CASSQAVSGSVIAKNIQYF. DNA of the CDR3: TGTGCCAGCAGCCAAGCGGTTAGCGGGAGTGTTATAGCCAAAAACATTCAGTACTTC.

The chain joins TRBV5-1 to TRBJ2-1, with 11 bases fitting TRBD2. The CDR3 extends over 17 amino acids. Germline lookup yields CDR1 SGHRS and CDR2 YFSETQ. The V and J ends lost 0 bases and 5 bases, in that order; junction bases with no gene match: 7. CDR3 nucleotides: TGCGCCAGCAGCTTGGGAATAATAGCGGGAGGGGACAATGAGCAGTTCTTC. Translation: CASSLGIIAGGDNEQFF.

The chain recombines TRBV5-1 with TRBJ2-1, with D uncertain. CDR3 length: 13 amino acids. Deletions cut 7 bases from V and 7 bases from J, with 15 bases between. Germline-derived CDR1 and CDR2 are SGHRS and YFSETQ. CDR3 nucleotide sequence: TGCGCCAGCGCAAAAATGCCCGTGAATGAGCAGTTCTTC. This sequence encodes CASAKMPVNEQFF.

V usage is TRBV27 and J usage is TRBJ2-2; TRBD2 aligns across 13 bases. Germline V gene data show CDR1 as MNHEY and CDR2 as SMNVEV (reference sequence). This CDR3 is built from 17 residues. V lost 3 bases, J lost 5 bases, and 6 bases stayed unmatched. CDR3 nucleotide sequence: TGTGCCAGCAGTTTCTTACTAGCGGGAGGGGGAACCGGGGAGCTGTTTTTT. This codes for CASSFLLAGGGTGELFF.

The chain combines TRBV4-1 with TRBJ1-2, with a weak D call TRBD1 (5 bases). This CDR3 is 14 amino acids long. V was pared by 3 bases and J by 6 bases, with 14 bases between. CDR1 MGHRA and CDR2 YSYEKL come from the germline V gene. The CDR3: CASSHPPGGNGYTF. The CDR3 nucleotides read TGCGCCAGCAGCCATCCGCCGGGGGGAAATGGCTACACCTTC.

Here the CDR3 DNA reads TGTGCCAGCAGCCAAGATAGGCCAGGAATACAAGAGACCCAGTACTTC. Translating it yields CASSQDRPGIQETQYF. The V and J genes are TRBV4-2 and TRBJ2-5, with D unresolved. The CDR3 has 16 residues. Germline V gene sequence: CDR1 LGHNA, CDR2 YNFKEQ. V was trimmed by 0 bases and J by 2 bases, leaving 13 bases between them.

The V and J genes are TRBV6-6 and TRBJ1-2; D not certain. The CDR3 is 14 amino acids. The ends were cut back, 8 bases at V and 5 bases at J, with 18 bases in the middle. Germline loops: CDR1 MNHNY, CDR2 SVGAGI (reference sequence). Here the CDR3 reads CASSISVRAYGYTF. Here the CDR3 DNA reads TGTGCCAGCTCCATATCTGTACGGGCGTATGGCTACACCTTC.

The chain recombines TRBV5-1 with TRBJ1-1; D not certain. The V gene's germline CDR1 is SGHRS and CDR2 YFSETQ. Trimming stripped 6 bases from V and 1 base from J, with 16 bases between. The CDR3 is 15 residues long. CDR3 residues: CASNQFLGENTEAFF. CDR3 coding DNA: TGCGCCAGCAACCAATTTCTTGGGGAGAACACTGAAGCTTTCTTT.

The chain carries TRBV9 and TRBJ1-2; D may be TRBD1 (6 bases). The germline gives CDR1 SGDLS, CDR2 YYNGEE. This CDR3 has 14 residues. The V end was cut by 4 bases, the J end by 4 bases, with 14 bases between. This CDR3 reads CASSPSGTLYGYTF. CDR3 DNA: TGTGCCAGCAGCCCGAGCGGGACACTCTATGGCTACACCTTC.

This clone was picked up one time. The chain couples TRBV29-1 to TRBJ2-5; a possible D gene is TRBD2 (5 bases). V gave up 4 bases and J gave up 7 bases, with 13 bases separating them. Germline CDR1 reads SQVTM; CDR2 reads ANQGSEA. The CDR3 loop spans 12 amino acids. CDR3 DNA: TGCAGCGTTGCCCTCCTTCGGGGGACCCAGTACTTC. It encodes CSVALLRGTQYF.

The chain has TRBV5-1 and TRBJ2-3; 7 bases match TRBD1. The CDR3 consists of 15 residues. With V trimmed by 3 bases and J by 0 bases, 4 bases remained unmatched. Germline V gene data show CDR1 as SGHRS and CDR2 as YFSETQ. Written as DNA, the CDR3 is TGCGCCAGCAGCTCGACAGGGATTAGCACAGATACGCAGTATTTT. Its translation is CASSSTGISTDTQYF.

J is TRBJ1-3 and V is TRBV4-3; D unclear. V lost 1 base to trimming and J lost 4 bases, with 8 bases between them. CDR1 LGHNA and CDR2 YSLEER come from the germline V gene. The CDR3 is 14 amino acids. In DNA form, the CDR3 reads TGCGCCAGCAGCCAAGGCCCGGTAGGAAACACCATATATTTT. It encodes CASSQGPVGNTIYF.

This sequence joins TRBV7-9 and TRBJ2-3; D is perhaps TRBD2 (6 bases). The CDR3 contains 15 residues. The germline CDR1 and CDR2 sequences are SEHNR and FQNEAQ (reference sequence). The germline V and J ends were trimmed by 6 bases and 2 bases, with 15 bases remaining between them. CDR3 sequence: CASRMGGRATDTQYF. CDR3 nucleotides: TGTGCCAGCAGAATGGGAGGACGGGCCACAGATACGCAGTATTTT. The whole variable domain, remainder taken from reference TRBV7-9 and TRBJ2-3, is DTGVSQNPRHKITKRGQNVTFRCDPISEHNRLYWYRQTLGQGPEFLTYFQNEAQLEKSRLLSDRFSAERPKGSFSTLEIQRTEQGDSAMYLCASRMGGRATDTQYFGPGTRLTVL.

This rearrangement joins TRBV4-3 to TRBJ2-7, with D perhaps matching TRBD1 (5 bases). V lost 0 bases and J lost 2, with 20 bases in between. Germline V gives CDR1 LGHNA, CDR2 YSLEER. The CDR3 spans 18 residues. In nucleotides, the CDR3 is TGCGCCAGCAGCCAAGACGCGCCTCAGGGATTAGTTGCCTACGAGCAGTACTTC. Protein sequence: CASSQDAPQGLVAYEQYF.

The count of this clone is one. J is TRBJ1-2 and V is TRBV12-2. TRBV12-2 is labeled a pseudogene. The CDR3 sequence is 16 residues long. DNA for the CDR3: TGTGCAAGTCGCCCCCGGGTGAGGATCGGGAACTATGGCTACACCTTC. Residues: CASRPRVRIGNYGYTF.

The V and J genes are TRBV5-1 and TRBJ1-1; tentative D call: TRBD1 (5 bases). Germline values: CDR1 SGHRS, CDR2 YFSETQ. The germline V and J ends were trimmed by 5 bases and 0 bases, with 14 bases remaining between them. The CDR3 totals 15 residues. Here the CDR3 reads CASRTGFLVNTEAFF. DNA of the CDR3: TGCGCCAGCAGAACAGGATTTTTGGTGAACACTGAAGCTTTCTTT.

V usage is TRBV13 and J usage is TRBJ2-3; D is unresolved. From germline, CDR1 is PRHDT and CDR2 FYEKMQ (reference sequence). The CDR3 loop spans 13 amino acids. V lost 0 bases, J lost 6 bases, and 7 bases lay in between. CDR3 sequence (DNA): TGTGCCAGCAGCTTAGGTGGATTGGATACGCAGTATTTT. Translating it yields CASSLGGLDTQYF.

The V call is TRBV9, the J call TRBJ2-2; maybe TRBD2 (5 bases). Per the germline V gene, CDR1 is SGDLS and CDR2 is YYNGEE. This CDR3 has 15 amino acids. V was shortened by 1 base and J by 2 bases, with 9 bases between the two germline ends. The CDR3 coding sequence is TGTGCCAGCAGCGTACTAGCCCAAAACACCGGGGAGCTGTTTTTT. Translation: CASSVLAQNTGELFF.

The rearrangement uses TRBV5-1 and TRBJ1-1; no clear D gene. The germline V gene has CDR1 SGHRS and CDR2 YFSETQ. Trimming shortened V by 0 bases and J by 1 base, and 10 bases separated the two germline ends. The CDR3 is 15 amino acids. CDR3 coding DNA: TGCGCCAGCAGCTTGGCCACAGCCAAGAACACTGAAGCTTTCTTT. Amino acids: CASSLATAKNTEAFF.